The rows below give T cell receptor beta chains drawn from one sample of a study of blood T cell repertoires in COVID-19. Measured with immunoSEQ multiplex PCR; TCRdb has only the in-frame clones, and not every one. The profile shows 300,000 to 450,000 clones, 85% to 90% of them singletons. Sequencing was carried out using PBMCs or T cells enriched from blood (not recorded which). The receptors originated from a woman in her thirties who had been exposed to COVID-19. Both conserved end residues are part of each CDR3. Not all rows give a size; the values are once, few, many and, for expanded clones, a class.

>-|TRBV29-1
CSVELLSDTQYF
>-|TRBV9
CASSTQREGPYNEQFF
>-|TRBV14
CASSARLAGGPGEQYF
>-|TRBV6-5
CASSQRLAGETQYF
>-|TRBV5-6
CASSPPGQKNTEAFF
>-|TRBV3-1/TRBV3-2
CASSQDLGLPPGGELFF
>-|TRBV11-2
CASSREAPIQETQYF
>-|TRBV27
CASSLGVQGPGEAFF
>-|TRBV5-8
CASSLLGAINQPQHF
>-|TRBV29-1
CSAHSGRIPDTQYF
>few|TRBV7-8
CASSKQRGTHEQFF
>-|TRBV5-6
CASSLRTGVGETQYF
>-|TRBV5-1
CASSPAGVQGQNIQYF
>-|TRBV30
CAWRPIQGAYGYTF
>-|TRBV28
CASSTTGVGSYGYTF
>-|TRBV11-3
CASSFAGGSGTQYF
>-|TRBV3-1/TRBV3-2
CASSQGTGYEQYF
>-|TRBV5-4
CASSLAGTGGVYGYTF
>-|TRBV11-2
CASSSWDRGLTDTQYF
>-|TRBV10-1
CASSPSGSIYEQFF